This T cell receptor (beta chain) was identified in a study of shared clonotypes between healthy human individuals. Study details: Ranging from 18 to 49 in age, donors were two women and a few men. Each donor contributed plates that comprised three CD4 naive, three CD4 memory, two CD8 naive and one CD8 memory.

The CDR3 consists of 15 residues. Looked up from germline, CDR1 is MDHEN and CDR2 is SYDVKM. Trimming removed 4 bases at V and 3 bases at J, with 15 bases between. A remark on this clone: What it binds is not known.

General study points: Around 5.3% of naive CD4 clonotypes were shared across four donors.

Sequencing was performed with immunoSEQ multiplex PCR; in TCRdb, only in-frame clones are kept and a portion is missing. The sample holds 2 million or so clones, over 85% seen once. CD45RO-negative, CCR7-selected cells formed the naive CD8 fraction, which excluded terminally differentiated effector memory CD45RA+ cells. This clonotype was obtained from a man between 18 and 29 years old in good health. Sequencing input: naive CD8+ T cells sorted from blood. The rearrangement uses TRBV28 and TRBJ1-1; tentative D call: TRBD1 (5 bases). The CDR3 spells CASSSNLGGYTEAFF. CDR3 coding DNA: TGTGCCAGCAGTTCCAACCTCGGGGGATACACTGAAGCTTTCTTT. Looking up the rest from reference TRBV28 and TRBJ1-1 gives the full variable domain: DVKVTQSSRYLVKRTGEKVFLECVQDMDHENMFWYRQDPGLGLRLIYFSYDVKMKEKGDIPEGYSVSREKKERFSLILESASTNQTSMYLCASSSNLGGYTEAFFGQGTRLTVV.